Each of the 6 T cell receptor beta chains below was sequenced from the same sample in a study of cytomegalovirus exposure and HLA in healthy donors. Use of 60 Vbeta and 13 Jbeta primers characterized the PCR. Libraries were prepared by immunoSEQ multiplex PCR; TCRdb keeps only in-frame clonotypes and omits some of them. The sample gives approximately 210,000 clones, more than 70% of which show up once; around 0.99% is in the top ten. The source material was PBMCs. The receptor set was obtained from a woman between 35 and 50 years old in good health and CMV-seronegative.

This chain links TRBV15 with TRBJ2-1; 8 bases are a match to TRBD2. Losses at the gene ends were 0 bases for V and 10 bases for J; bases not matched to a gene: 2. The CDR3 totals 13 residues. Germline V gene sequence: CDR1 LNHNV, CDR2 YYDKDF (reference sequence). As DNA, the CDR3 is TGTGCCACCAGCAGAGAAGCGGGAGTCGAGCAGTTCTTC. Encoded protein: CATSREAGVEQFF.

The chain has TRBV19 and TRBJ1-5; D uncertain. Trimming took 7 bases from V and 0 from J, leaving 13 bases between them. This CDR3 is built from 15 residues. Germline loops: CDR1 LNHDA, CDR2 SQIVND (reference sequence). CDR3 sequence: CASITVHNSNQPQHF. CDR3 sequence (DNA): TGTGCCAGTATCACCGTACACAATAGCAATCAGCCCCAGCATTTT.

This chain links TRBV5-5 with TRBJ2-7; 7 positions match TRBD1. Germline-derived CDR1 and CDR2 are SGHKS and YYEKEE (reference sequence). J lost 2 bases, V lost 1 base, and 3 bases had no gene match. The CDR3 extends over 14 amino acids. CDR3 bases: TGTGCCAGCAGCTTGTCTGGGACAGCCTACGAGCAGTACGTC. This codes for CASSLSGTAYEQYV.

This rearrangement joins TRBV7-6 to TRBJ2-3; TRBD2 agrees at 8 bases. J gave up 7 bases and V 0 bases, and 3 bases lay outside the gene matches. Germline loops: CDR1 SGHVS, CDR2 FNYEAQ. This CDR3 is built from 14 residues. CDR3 nucleotide sequence: TGTGCCAGCAGCTTAGCGAGGACTAGCAATACGCAGTATTTT. It is translated as CASSLARTSNTQYF.

This chain joins TRBV23-1 and TRBJ2-6, with TRBD2 as a possible D gene (6 bases). TRBV23-1 is designated an ORF whose function remains uncertain. The ends were cut back, 1 base at V and 0 bases at J, with 16 bases in the middle. This CDR3 comprises 19 residues. This CDR3 is CASSQLGGPQISGANVLTF. The DNA of the CDR3 is TGCGCCAGCAGTCAATTGGGGGGACCACAGATCTCTGGGGCCAACGTCCTGACTTTC.

V and J are TRBV5-1 and TRBJ2-7, with TRBD2 matching 10 bases. Germline lookup yields CDR1 SGHRS and CDR2 YFSETQ. CDR3 length equals 16 residues. J was trimmed by 0 bases and V by 1 base; bases with no gene match: 4. The CDR3 loop reads CASSLSASGSSYEQYF. The CDR3 DNA follows: TGCGCCAGCAGCTTGAGCGCTAGCGGGAGCTCCTACGAGCAGTACTTC.